These 11 T cell receptor beta chains originate from one sample sequenced in a study of T cells in localized non-small cell lung cancer. Using immunoSEQ multiplex PCR, the repertoire was profiled, and TCRdb retains in-frame clones only, with some absent. The sample carries some 1,800 clones, about 24% recorded once. Sequencing was performed on lung tumor tissue, taken before any cancer treatment. The receptor set was obtained from a male donor older than 55 with stage II squamous cell lung carcinoma.

This clone was observed a few times. The V and J genes are TRBV6-8 and TRBJ1-1; D possibly corresponds to TRBD1 (6 bases). V lost 0 bases, J lost 2 bases, and 10 bases lay in between. The CDR3 is 15 amino acids. CDR1 MNHGY and CDR2 SAAAGT come from the germline V gene. The CDR3: CASSYSKGGNTEAFF. CDR3 in DNA: TGTGCCAGCAGTTACTCCAAGGGGGGAAACACTGAAGCTTTCTTT.

This clone is large (0.1 to 1%) by share. The genes are TRBV9 and TRBJ1-1; D gene uncertain. This CDR3 is built from 13 residues. Germline loops: CDR1 SGDLS, CDR2 YYNGEE. The V end lost 4 bases, the J end lost 3 bases, and 10 bases lay between the germline ends. The CDR3: CASSTSRDTEAFF. For the CDR3, the DNA is TGTGCCAGCAGCACCTCAAGGGACACTGAAGCTTTCTTT.

This clone was detected a few times. The CDR3 sequence: CASSPTSQQNFYEQYF. The CDR3 DNA is TGCGCCAGCAGCCCTACATCACAACAGAACTTCTACGAGCAGTACTTC. This chain uses TRBV4-1 with TRBJ2-7, with unresolved D. The length of the CDR3 is 16 residues. Germline CDR1 and CDR2: MGHRA and YSYEKL. Trimming took off 4 bases at V and 3 bases at J, with 19 bases between the two ends.

By proportion, this clone is large. The gene calls are TRBV11-3 and TRBJ1-3; D unresolved. Per germline, CDR1 SGHNT and CDR2 YENEEA. The CDR3 extends over 14 amino acids. V lost 5 bases and J lost 4, with 12 bases in between. In nucleotides, the CDR3 is TGTGCCAGCAGCCAATCTGGCCTAGGAAACACCATATATTTT. Translated: CASSQSGLGNTIYF.

This clone was counted between two and nine times. CDR3 loop: CASSGTRTGGRNIQYF. CDR3 coding DNA: TGTGCCAGCAGTGGTACCAGGACAGGGGGCAGGAACATTCAGTACTTC. The chain couples TRBV25-1 to TRBJ2-4; TRBD1 aligns across 11 bases. This CDR3 comprises 16 residues. The V gene end was trimmed by 4 bases and the J gene end by 7 bases; junction bases not matched to a gene: 9. CDR1 is MGHDK, CDR2 SYGVNS, per germline.

The chain joins TRBV28 to TRBJ2-7; 8 nucleotides agree with TRBD2. CDR1 is MDHEN, CDR2 SYDVKM, per germline. CDR3 size: 13 residues. Trimming took 6 bases from V and 6 from J; bases not matched to a gene: 7. This CDR3 reads CASRFGLAIEQYF. DNA of the CDR3: TGTGCCAGCAGATTCGGACTAGCTATCGAGCAGTACTTC. Filled out from reference TRBV28 and TRBJ2-7, the complete variable domain reads DVKVTQSSRYLVKRTGEKVFLECVQDMDHENMFWYRQDPGLGLRLIYFSYDVKMKEKGDIPEGYSVSREKKERFSLILESASTNQTSMYLCASRFGLAIEQYFGPGTRLTVT.

This clone rates as large. The gene calls are TRBV29-1 and TRBJ2-3; 10 nucleotides line up with TRBD1. The V gene end was trimmed by 6 bases and the J gene end by 5 bases; junction bases not matched to a gene: 11. Germline assignment: CDR1 SQVTM and CDR2 ANQGSEA. The CDR3 covers 15 residues. In DNA form, the CDR3 reads TGCAGCGTCATACCGGGACAGGGGAATCTAGATACGCAGTATTTT. Residues: CSVIPGQGNLDTQYF.

This chain joins TRBV28 and TRBJ2-1, with D perhaps matching TRBD1 (5 bases). Germline V gene sequence: CDR1 MDHEN, CDR2 SYDVKM. V lost 6 bases and J 7 bases, leaving 19 bases between the germline ends. The CDR3 loop spans 15 amino acids. The CDR3 is CASSPVGRDRNEQFF. The CDR3 DNA reads TGTGCCAGCAGCCCAGTTGGCAGGGATCGAAATGAGCAGTTCTTC.

The chain joins TRBV6-8 to TRBJ2-7, with TRBD1 matching 7 bases. This CDR3 region has 17 residues. In germline, CDR1 is MNHGY, CDR2 SAAAGT. With 4 bases clipped from V and 2 bases from J, the junction kept 14 bases outside the gene matches. The chain's CDR3 is CASSLRPRTGAPYEQYF. The CDR3 region has the DNA TGTGCCAGCAGTTTAAGGCCCCGGACAGGAGCTCCCTACGAGCAGTACTTC.

This clone was counted between two and nine times. The V and J genes are TRBV6-8 and TRBJ2-7, with a tentative D call TRBD1 (6 bases). Germline values: CDR1 MNHGY, CDR2 SAAAGT. The V and J ends lost 0 bases and 6 bases respectively, with 9 bases between them. The CDR3 extends over 13 amino acids. The CDR3 region has the DNA TGTGCCAGCAGTTACTCGGACAGAGGCGAGCAGTACTTC. Translation gives CASSYSDRGEQYF.

This clone has a handful of counts. The CDR3, as DNA: TGTGCCAGCAGCTTAACGCCCGGCGGGAGGCCGCCTATGGAGCAGTACTTC. As protein: CASSLTPGGRPPMEQYF. This rearrangement joins TRBV11-3 to TRBJ2-7, with TRBD2 identical over 8 bases. The CDR3 has 17 amino acids. V was clipped by 2 bases and J by 7 bases; unmatched bases: 16. Germline V gives CDR1 SGHNT, CDR2 YENEEA. Full variable domain (rest looked up from reference TRBV11-3 and TRBJ2-7): EAGVVQSPRYKIIEKKQPVAFWCNPISGHNTLYWYLQNLGQGPELLIRYENEEAVDDSQLPKDRFSAERLKGVDSTLKIQPAELGDSAVYLCASSLTPGGRPPMEQYFGPGTRLTVT.